The clone carrying this TCR beta chain was observed a handful of times. Its antigen is unidentified. Time point reported: patch test 2, 6 weeks after DPC sensitization. Treatment reported: therapeutic diphenylcyclopropenone sensitization with weekly scalp DPC. TCRdb called the RACE reads again in MiXCR, with one record for every CDR3 protein. The sample contains fewer than 85,000 distinct CDR3 sequences, around 10% of which appear only once. These data belong to a study of human T cells and chemical hapten exposure. Whole-study findings and limits: Counts of TCRs above 1 in 1000 frequency stayed unchanged with DPC sensitization.

Trimming removed 0 bases at V and 0 bases at J, with 12 bases between. Germline loops: CDR1 LGHNA, CDR2 YSLEER. The CDR3 has 16 amino acids. This chain uses TRBV4-3 with TRBJ2-7; D gene uncertain. Specimen: whole blood, collected in connection with sensitization to the hapten diphenylcyclopropenone (DPC). This TCR came from a man between 18 and 35 years old with alopecia areata. Some clones in this sample may be carry-over from other donors' samples. The CDR3 bases are TGCGCCAGCAGCCAAGATCCGGGCGGCAACTCCTACGAGCAGTACTTC. Amino acid sequence: CASSQDPGGNSYEQYF.